Following are 29 T cell receptor beta chains from one sample sequenced in a study of early T cells in non-severe SARS-CoV-2 infection. TCRdb recomputed calls from the 5' RACE reads with MiXCR, one row per CDR3 protein. Found here are 60,000 or so distinct CDR3 sequences, approximately 8% of them singletons; the top ten hold approximately 4%. The sample was whole blood, taken at baseline. The receptors shown here come from an adult who was a healthcare worker with PCR-confirmed SARS-CoV-2 infection or an uninfected control (not recorded which).

The sample holds many counts of this clonotype. V is TRBV7-8 and J is TRBJ2-5; the D is unclear. From germline, CDR1 is SGHVS and CDR2 FQNEAQ. V shed 3 bases and J shed 4 bases, with 3 bases lying between them. This CDR3 region has 11 residues. CDR3 in DNA: TGTGCCAGCAGCTTGGTAGAGACCCAGTACTTC. The encoded protein is CASSLVETQYF.

This clonotype was picked up a small number of times. The chain combines TRBV15 with TRBJ1-1; tentative D call: TRBD1 (6 bases). The CDR3 length is 13 residues. In germline, CDR1 is LNHNV, CDR2 YYDKDF (reference sequence). V gave up 0 bases and J gave up 9 bases, with 11 bases separating them. The CDR3 is CATSRDRGAQAFF. As DNA, the CDR3 is TGTGCCACCAGCAGAGATAGGGGGGCGCAAGCTTTCTTT. Full variable domain (rest looked up from reference TRBV15 and TRBJ1-1): DAMVIQNPRYQVTQFGKPVTLSCSQTLNHNVMYWYQQKSSQAPKLLFHYYDKDFNNEADTPDNFQSRRPNTSFCFLDIRSPGLGDTAMYLCATSRDRGAQAFFGQGTRLTVV.

The chain is built from TRBV7-9 and TRBJ1-5; tentative D call: TRBD1 (5 bases). V dropped 1 base and J dropped 3 bases, with 10 bases sitting between them. From germline, CDR1 is SEHNR and CDR2 FQNEAQ (reference sequence). The CDR3 is made up of 15 amino acids. The chain's CDR3 is CASSLVGANNQPQHF. The CDR3 nucleotides read TGTGCCAGCAGCTTAGTAGGGGCCAACAATCAGCCCCAGCATTTT.

This sequence joins TRBV4-1 and TRBJ2-7, with a tentative D call TRBD1 (5 bases). Trimming pared 5 bases from V and 6 bases from J, leaving 17 bases between. The CDR3 has 14 amino acids. Germline V gene data show CDR1 as MGHRA and CDR2 as YSYEKL. CDR3 in amino acids: CASSTEPQGIEQYF. The DNA of the CDR3 is TGCGCCAGCAGCACCGAACCGCAGGGTATCGAGCAGTACTTC.

This clonotype appeared a few times. The V call is TRBV18, the J call TRBJ2-7; 12 nucleotides align to TRBD1. Germline values: CDR1 KGHSH, CDR2 LQKENI. Unmatched junction bases numbered 1, after V lost 0 bases and J lost 1 base. The CDR3 extends over 16 amino acids. The CDR3 spells CASSPPGQGASYEQYF. CDR3 nucleotide sequence: TGTGCCAGCTCACCACCGGGACAGGGGGCTTCCTACGAGCAGTACTTC.

This clonotype was recorded at least ten times. This chain links TRBV3-1 with TRBJ2-1; 14 positions agree with TRBD2. The CDR3 extends over 14 amino acids. The germline CDR1 and CDR2 sequences are LGHDT and YNNKEL (reference sequence). J gave up 10 bases and V 4 bases, and 3 bases lay outside the gene matches. This CDR3 is CASSLRTSGGEQFF. The CDR3 DNA reads TGTGCCAGCAGCCTCCGGACTAGCGGGGGGGAGCAGTTCTTC.

The sample holds a few counts of this clonotype. V is TRBV11-2 and J is TRBJ2-7, with D unresolved. The germline V and J ends were trimmed by 1 base and 0 bases, with 7 bases remaining between them. CDR3 length equals 14 residues. CDR1 and CDR2 (germline): SGHAT, FQNNGV. CDR3 sequence (DNA): TGTGCCAGCAGCTTAGGAGGCAGCTCCTACGAGCAGTACTTC. Translated, it gives CASSLGGSSYEQYF.

This clonotype was seen a handful of times. The rearrangement joins TRBV20-1 to TRBJ2-3; 12 bases align to TRBD2. With V trimmed by 7 bases and J by 3 bases, 11 bases remained unmatched. Germline V gene lookup returns CDR1 DFQATT and CDR2 SNEGSKA (reference sequence). This CDR3 has 16 residues. The DNA for the CDR3 is TGCAGTGTCTGGTCCTCTACTAGCGGGAGGACAGATACGCAGTATTTT. Its translation: CSVWSSTSGRTDTQYF.

The chain combines TRBV7-2 with TRBJ2-7, with D maybe TRBD2 (5 bases). Trimming removed 3 bases from V and 6 bases from J, with 18 bases in between. The CDR3 is made up of 15 amino acids. The germline gives CDR1 SGHTA, CDR2 FQGNSA. CDR3 bases: TGTGCCAGCAGCTTCCCCAGGACTGGGCCGGGCGAGCAGTACTTC. It is translated as CASSFPRTGPGEQYF.

This clonotype was detected many times. The chain carries TRBV12-3 or TRBV12-4 and TRBJ2-2; 9 nucleotides agree with TRBD2. The CDR3 runs to 17 residues. V lost 6 bases and J lost 0; bases outside the gene matches: 8. This CDR3 is CASRQGLAGTNTGELFF. The CDR3 nucleotides read TGTGCCAGCAGGCAAGGGCTAGCGGGGACGAACACCGGGGAGCTGTTTTTT.

In this sample, this clonotype turned up a few times. This chain links TRBV12-3 or TRBV12-4 with TRBJ1-4; the D is unclear. This CDR3 contains 14 residues. V lost 5 bases to trimming and J lost 8 bases, with 15 bases between them. This CDR3 is CASSQTRYREKLFF. The CDR3 region has the DNA TGTGCCAGCAGTCAGACACGGTATAGGGAAAAACTGTTTTTT.

This clonotype was counted only a few times. This chain uses TRBV18 with TRBJ2-7; the D is unclear. Trimming cost V 3 bases and J 2 bases, with 11 bases left between them. Per germline, CDR1 KGHSH and CDR2 LQKENI. The CDR3 covers 14 residues. CDR3 region: CASSPRYTTYEQYF. The CDR3 nucleotides are TGTGCCAGCTCACCCAGGTACACCACCTACGAGCAGTACTTC.

The V and J genes are TRBV28 and TRBJ2-1; 9 nucleotides match TRBD1. The CDR3 covers 15 residues. Germline lookup yields CDR1 MDHEN and CDR2 SYDVKM. The V segment lost 6 bases and the J segment 4 bases; nucleotides outside the gene matches: 7. This CDR3 reads CASSPGTGFYNEQFF. CDR3 DNA sequence: TGTGCCAGCAGCCCCGGGACAGGGTTTTACAATGAGCAGTTCTTC.

This chain connects TRBV20-1 to TRBJ2-3; D may be TRBD2 (6 bases). V was clipped by 3 bases and J by 9 bases, with 22 bases between them. Germline CDR1 and CDR2: DFQATT and SNEGSKA (reference sequence). There are 15 residues in the CDR3. CDR3 sequence (DNA): TGCAGTGCTAGCCCGGGTAGGGAGGCCGGGGGAACGCAGTATTTT. This translates into CSASPGREAGGTQYF.

This chain uses TRBV29-1 with TRBJ2-4; TRBD1 is a possible D gene (7 bases). The CDR3 is 15 amino acids. Germline assignment: CDR1 SQVTM and CDR2 ANQGSEA. V shed 6 bases and J shed 3 bases, with 18 bases lying between them. In DNA form, the CDR3 reads TGCAGCGTCGAGGAGGGGGCAAGAGTCAAAAACATTCAGTACTTC. This translates into CSVEEGARVKNIQYF.

This clonotype was counted many times. This chain links TRBV5-1 with TRBJ1-1, with D possibly being TRBD1 (6 bases). The V gene's germline CDR1 is SGHRS and CDR2 YFSETQ. The CDR3 is made up of 13 amino acids. The CDR3 DNA sequence: TGCGCTACACGAACAGGGTTGAACACTGAAGCTTTCTTT. Encoded protein: CATRTGLNTEAFF.

This clonotype was counted at least ten times. The V gene is TRBV6-5, the J gene TRBJ2-7; D might be TRBD1 (5 bases). CDR3 length: 15 amino acids. CDR1 is MNHEY and CDR2 is SVGAGI in the germline V gene. Trimming cost V 6 bases and J 7 bases, with 22 bases left between them. CDR3 residues: CASSLQGNQFREQYF. The CDR3, as DNA: TGTGCCAGCAGCCTGCAGGGCAATCAGTTTAGAGAGCAGTACTTC.

V gene TRBV7-3 combines with J gene TRBJ2-5, with D maybe TRBD1 (6 bases). V dropped 5 bases and J dropped 6 bases, with 16 bases sitting between them. Germline CDR1 reads SGHTA; CDR2 reads FQGTGA. This CDR3 has 14 residues. The CDR3 coding sequence is TGTGCCAGCAGCCAAACATCAGGGGACCAGACCCAGTACTTC. Translation gives CASSQTSGDQTQYF.

This clonotype came up many times. The V and J genes are TRBV19 and TRBJ1-1; a weak D match, TRBD1 (6 bases). V was shortened by 3 bases and J by 1 base, with 12 bases between the two germline ends. Germline loops: CDR1 LNHDA, CDR2 SQIVND (reference sequence). The CDR3 totals 15 residues. This CDR3 is CASSIGQLSNTEAFF. DNA of the CDR3: TGTGCCAGTAGTATCGGACAGTTATCGAACACTGAAGCTTTCTTT.

This clonotype was recorded a few times. V gene TRBV11-2 combines with J gene TRBJ1-1; 8 bases map to TRBD1. The CDR3 is 15 amino acids. After removal of 5 bases from V and 0 bases from J, the junction contained 5 bases not matched to a gene. Germline CDR1 SGHAT, CDR2 FQNNGV. The CDR3 DNA sequence: TGTGCCAGCAGCCAAAGACAGGGGATGAACACTGAAGCTTTCTTT. It codes for CASSQRQGMNTEAFF.

The chain employs TRBV7-8 and TRBJ2-4, with 11 bases fitting TRBD1. With 9 bases clipped from V and 15 bases from J, the junction kept 25 bases outside the gene matches. CDR1 is SGHVS, CDR2 FQNEAQ, per germline. The CDR3 loop spans 17 amino acids. CDR3 region: CASTAGTGGSRALRRYF. The DNA for the CDR3 is TGTGCCAGTACTGCCGGGACAGGGGGGTCGAGAGCCCTGCGTAGGTACTTC. The entire variable domain, with the rest obtained from reference TRBV7-8 and TRBJ2-4, is as follows: GAGVSQSPRYKVAKRGQDVALRCDPISGHVSLFWYQQALGQGPEFLTYFQNEAQLDKSGLPSDRFFAERPEGSVSTLKIQRTQQEDSAVYLCASTAGTGGSRALRRYFGAGTRLSVL.

This clonotype has ten or more counts. The chain employs TRBV7-2 and TRBJ2-3, with D unclear. Trimming cost V 3 bases and J 1 base, with 8 bases left between them. CDR3 size: 14 residues. Germline V lookup: CDR1 SGHTA, CDR2 FQGNSA. The CDR3 protein is CASSLGFGTDTQYF. In DNA, the CDR3 is TGTGCCAGCAGCTTGGGTTTCGGCACAGATACGCAGTATTTT.

This clonotype has ten or more counts. The chain is built from TRBV6-5 and TRBJ2-7; D might be TRBD1 (6 bases). Germline V gene data show CDR1 as MNHEY and CDR2 as SVGAGI. Between the trimmed V and J ends, which lost 5 bases and 3 bases, there was a span of 14 bases. This CDR3 is built from 14 residues. The CDR3 DNA sequence: TGTGCCAGCAGTATCCCAGGGGAAGGCTACGAGCAGTACTTC. Translation: CASSIPGEGYEQYF.

The V call is TRBV5-1, the J call TRBJ2-1; D is ambiguous. Between the trimmed V and J ends, which lost 0 bases and 3 bases, there was a span of 7 bases. This CDR3 is 14 amino acids long. Germline-derived CDR1 and CDR2 are SGHRS and YFSETQ. The CDR3 reads CASSLGSDYNEQFF. The CDR3 DNA reads as TGCGCCAGCAGCTTGGGATCGGACTACAATGAGCAGTTCTTC.

This chain uses TRBV5-1 with TRBJ2-3, with 8 bases matching TRBD2. Trimming at V came to 2 bases and at J to 6 bases, leaving 8 bases not matched to a gene. CDR1 is SGHRS, CDR2 YFSETQ, per germline. The CDR3 spans 15 residues. For the CDR3, the DNA is TGCGCCAGCAGCTTTACCGGGAGGGCCGTGGATACGCAGTATTTT. Protein sequence: CASSFTGRAVDTQYF.

The CDR3 DNA follows: TGTGCCAGCAGCACCGGGACAGGCACAGATACGCAGTATTTT. This codes for CASSTGTGTDTQYF. The genes are TRBV28 and TRBJ2-3; TRBD1 matches 7 bases. J gave up 1 base and V 6 bases, and 4 bases lay outside the gene matches. This CDR3 has 14 residues. Germline V lookup: CDR1 MDHEN, CDR2 SYDVKM. Combining the CDR3 with reference TRBV28 and TRBJ2-3 gives the whole variable domain DVKVTQSSRYLVKRTGEKVFLECVQDMDHENMFWYRQDPGLGLRLIYFSYDVKMKEKGDIPEGYSVSREKKERFSLILESASTNQTSMYLCASSTGTGTDTQYFGPGTRLTVL.

The V gene is TRBV24-1, the J gene TRBJ2-7; TRBD2 matches 9 bases. V lost 11 bases to trimming and J lost 0 bases; unmatched junction nucleotides: 16. The CDR3 contains 17 residues. Germline loops: CDR1 KGHDR, CDR2 SFDVKD. The CDR3 spells CARKPGLAKRSSYEQYF. Here the CDR3 DNA reads TGTGCCAGAAAGCCGGGACTAGCAAAAAGGAGCTCCTACGAGCAGTACTTC.

In its sample, this clonotype was seen many times. The chain carries TRBV7-3 and TRBJ2-1, with 7 bases matching TRBD2. The V segment lost 2 bases and the J segment 4 bases; nucleotides outside the gene matches: 5. This CDR3 is 15 amino acids long. Germline V gene data show CDR1 as SGHTA and CDR2 as FQGTGA. CDR3 sequence reads: CASSLQAGPYNEQFF. CDR3 coding DNA: TGTGCCAGCAGCTTACAAGCGGGGCCTTACAATGAGCAGTTCTTC. Based on the CDR3 plus reference TRBV7-3 and TRBJ2-1, the full variable domain is GAGVSQTPSNKVTEKGKYVELRCDPISGHTALYWYRQSLGQGPEFLIYFQGTGAADDSGLPNDRFFAVRPEGSVSTLKIQRTERGDSAVYLCASSLQAGPYNEQFFGPGTRLTVL.

The chain combines TRBV7-9 with TRBJ1-4, with a tentative D call TRBD1 (5 bases). Trimming removed 1 base at V and 8 bases at J, with 17 bases between. Germline assignment: CDR1 SEHNR and CDR2 FQNEAQ (reference sequence). This CDR3 comprises 16 residues. This chain's CDR3 is CASSLGDGRAEEKLFF. The CDR3 DNA reads TGTGCCAGCAGCTTAGGGGACGGAAGGGCGGAGGAAAAACTGTTTTTT.